Listed here are 26 T cell receptor beta chains from one sample, sequenced in a study of identical twins. TCRdb re-called the 5' RACE reads with MiXCR, one entry per CDR3 protein. In the table there are 1.5 million to 2 million distinct CDR3 sequences, roughly 35% of which are singletons. Material for sequencing was cord blood. Every receptor here comes from a newborn girl in good health.

A note on this clonotype: Mismatch with germline at one junction end may stem from a read error. The genes are TRBV14 and TRBJ1-2, with D perhaps matching TRBD1 (6 bases). The germline V gene has CDR1 SGHDN and CDR2 FVKESK. There are 13 residues in the CDR3. CDR3 residues: CASSSDRNCGYTF. The CDR3 nucleotides are TGTGCCAGCAGCTCCGACAGGAACTGTGGCTACACCTTC.

V is TRBV28 and J is TRBJ2-1, with 9 bases identical to TRBD1. The trim removed 1 base at V and 4 bases at J, leaving 11 bases unmatched. The CDR3 sequence is 18 residues long. Germline V gene sequence: CDR1 MDHEN, CDR2 SYDVKM. CDR3 loop: CASSLFLGDRGVYNEQFF. The DNA for the CDR3 is TGTGCCAGCAGTTTATTTCTGGGAGACAGGGGGGTTTACAATGAGCAGTTCTTC.

The chain joins TRBV3-1 to TRBJ2-3, with 11 bases identical to TRBD2. V shed 4 bases and J 5 bases; nucleotides not matched to a gene: 14. CDR3 length: 18 amino acids. Germline lookup yields CDR1 LGHDT and CDR2 YNNKEL (reference sequence). DNA for the CDR3: TGTGCCAGCAGCCGCGAGGAGGCCCTAGCGGGAGGTCTAGATACGCAGTATTTT. This sequence encodes CASSREEALAGGLDTQYF.

The V gene is TRBV20-1, the J gene TRBJ2-1; a possible D gene is TRBD2 (5 bases). The V gene lost 8 bases and the J gene lost 13 bases, with 21 bases spanning the gap. The CDR3 covers 12 residues. The germline V gene encodes CDR1 DFQATT and CDR2 SNEGSKA (reference sequence). CDR3 sequence: CSCNSASSIQFF. CDR3 sequence (DNA): TGCAGTTGCAATAGCGCCTCCAGTATCCAGTTCTTC.

The chain has TRBV5-1 and TRBJ1-1; perhaps TRBD1 as D (5 bases). The CDR3 sequence is 15 residues long. The V gene lost 0 bases and the J gene lost 4 bases, with 13 bases spanning the gap. Germline loops: CDR1 SGHRS, CDR2 YFSETQ. CDR3 residues: CASSLEGSHSTEAFF. The CDR3 coding sequence is TGCGCCAGCAGCTTGGAGGGGTCACACTCCACTGAAGCTTTCTTT.

V gene TRBV30 combines with J gene TRBJ2-6, with no clear D. Germline V gene sequence: CDR1 GTSNPN, CDR2 SVGIG (reference sequence). V shed 4 bases and J shed 2 bases, with 12 bases lying between them. The length of the CDR3 is 15 residues. The CDR3 sequence is CAWKGADTGANVLTF. The CDR3 nucleotides read TGTGCCTGGAAAGGCGCAGACACTGGGGCCAACGTCCTGACTTTC.

The chain employs TRBV7-9 and TRBJ1-1; D uncertain. The CDR3 contains 12 residues. V gave up 7 bases and J gave up 5 bases, with 11 bases separating them. Germline CDR1 is SEHNR and CDR2 is FQNEAQ (reference sequence). As DNA, the CDR3 is TGTGCCAGCAAGAGGGTAGGAACTGAAGCTTTCTTT. Amino acids: CASKRVGTEAFF.

The chain employs TRBV20-1 and TRBJ1-2; 9 nucleotides line up with TRBD1. Unmatched junction bases numbered 6, after V lost 3 bases and J lost 7 bases. The CDR3 contains 13 residues. Germline loops: CDR1 DFQATT, CDR2 SNEGSKA (reference sequence). DNA of the CDR3: TGCAGTGCTAGGCCACAGGGGGCGCTTGGCTACACCTTC. Amino acids: CSARPQGALGYTF.

This sequence joins TRBV6-6 and TRBJ2-7, with unresolved D. Germline V lookup: CDR1 MNHNY, CDR2 SVGAGI (reference sequence). The V end lost 6 bases, the J end lost 0 bases, and 9 bases lay between the germline ends. CDR3 length equals 13 residues. The CDR3 DNA follows: TGTGCCAGCAGACCACAGATCTCCTACGAGCAGTACTTC. As protein: CASRPQISYEQYF.

This clonotype was detected many times. This chain connects TRBV12-3 or TRBV12-4 to TRBJ2-1, with 9 bases identical to TRBD2. The CDR3 consists of 15 residues. With 3 bases clipped from V and 8 bases from J, the junction kept 8 bases outside the gene matches. The CDR3 loop is CASSLWAGGLHEQFF. The CDR3 nucleotides are TGTGCCAGCAGTTTGTGGGCGGGAGGGCTTCATGAGCAGTTCTTC.

This clonotype turned up a few times. A much larger clone is a single base away; this may be a read error. V and J are TRBV14 and TRBJ1-2; D perhaps matches TRBD1 (6 bases). The germline gives CDR1 SGHDN, CDR2 FVKESK. The CDR3 is made up of 14 amino acids. V gave up 0 bases and J gave up 4 bases, with 9 bases separating them. The CDR3 is CASSQDTGTYGYTF. The CDR3 DNA sequence: TGTGCCAGCAGCCAAGATACAGGGACCTATGGCTACACCTTC.

This clonotype was seen a single time. Mismatch with germline at one junction end may stem from a read error. The genes are TRBV12-3 or TRBV12-4 and TRBJ1-6, with 8 bases identical to TRBD1. This CDR3 region has 13 residues. The CDR3 nucleotides read TGTGCCAGCAGTCCGACAGGGGATTCACCCCCCCACTTT. The encoded protein is CASSPTGDSPPHF.

This chain connects TRBV5-1 to TRBJ2-5, with a weak D call TRBD1 (6 bases). The V end was cut by 0 bases, the J end by 5 bases, with 17 bases between. Germline values: CDR1 SGHRS, CDR2 YFSETQ. This CDR3 has 16 residues. CDR3 in amino acids: CASSLGPRSDRETQYF. The CDR3, as DNA: TGCGCCAGCAGCTTGGGCCCCCGGAGTGACAGGGAGACCCAGTACTTC.

This clonotype was seen only a few times. A much more abundant neighbour one base away suggests this may be a read error. In DNA, the CDR3 is TGCGCCAGCAGCTTGGGGACAGAGAACTATGGCTACACCTTC. As protein: CASSLGTENYGYTF. The chain employs TRBV5-1 and TRBJ1-2, with a weak D call TRBD1 (6 bases). Trimming pared 0 bases from V and 2 bases from J, leaving 8 bases between. In germline, CDR1 is SGHRS, CDR2 YFSETQ. The CDR3 loop spans 14 amino acids.

The V gene is TRBV12-3 or TRBV12-4, the J gene TRBJ2-3; 7 bases match TRBD2. Trimming removed 5 bases from V and 3 bases from J; junction bases left unmatched: 8. CDR3 length: 15 residues. DNA for the CDR3: TGTGCCAGCAGTCCACTAGCGAGAGAAACAGATACGCAGTATTTT. Protein product: CASSPLARETDTQYF.

There are a few counts of this clonotype. V usage is TRBV2 and J usage is TRBJ1-5, with D possibly TRBD1 on 6 matching bases. The germline V and J ends were trimmed by 5 bases and 0 bases, with 11 bases remaining between them. This CDR3 has 15 residues. Germline V gene data show CDR1 as SNHLY and CDR2 as FYNNEI. CDR3 coding DNA: TGTGCCAGCAGTACAGGGATATATAGCAATCAGCCCCAGCATTTT. Protein: CASSTGIYSNQPQHF.

The J gene is TRBJ2-1, the V gene TRBV5-1; 9 bases map to TRBD1. The trim removed 0 bases at V and 8 bases at J, leaving 6 bases unmatched. The CDR3 runs 15 residues. CDR1 is SGHRS, CDR2 YFSETQ, per germline. This CDR3 is CASSLAGQGVDEQFF. CDR3 nucleotide sequence: TGCGCCAGCAGCTTGGCGGGACAGGGTGTCGATGAGCAGTTCTTC.

Comments on this clonotype: This may stem from a read error, because a much larger clone lies one nucleotide away. The chain joins TRBV4-2 to TRBJ2-5, with 9 bases lining up with TRBD2. The better agreement between TRBJ2-7 and the DNA end casts doubt on the J call. Germline V lookup: CDR1 LGHNA, CDR2 YNFKEQ. The CDR3 is made up of 19 amino acids. In DNA, the CDR3 is TGTGCCTGCAGCCCTAGACCCCGAAGGAAGACTAGCGGATACTACGAGCAGTACTTC. This codes for CACSPRPRRKTSGYYEQYF.

This clonotype was picked up a small number of times. The rearrangement joins TRBV20-1 to TRBJ2-7; no definite D call. The ends were cut back, 2 bases at V and 3 bases at J, with 14 bases in the middle. Germline loops: CDR1 DFQATT, CDR2 SNEGSKA (reference sequence). This CDR3 is 14 amino acids long. The CDR3 loop reads CSARKRTPFYEQYF. CDR3 coding DNA: TGCAGTGCTAGAAAGCGTACTCCCTTCTACGAGCAGTACTTC.

The table lists this clonotype with a few counts. The chain is built from TRBV24-1 and TRBJ2-7; 10 bases fit TRBD1. The CDR3 extends over 16 amino acids. Losses at the gene ends were 3 bases for V and 5 bases for J; bases not matched to a gene: 9. Per the germline V gene, CDR1 is KGHDR and CDR2 is SFDVKD. The CDR3 reads CATSDAPGQGLDEQYF. The CDR3 nucleotides are TGTGCCACCAGTGATGCCCCGGGACAGGGGCTCGACGAGCAGTACTTC.

This clonotype has a handful of counts. V gene TRBV24-1 combines with J gene TRBJ2-3; 11 nucleotides match TRBD2. Germline V gene sequence: CDR1 KGHDR, CDR2 SFDVKD. The V and J ends lost 4 bases and 5 bases, in that order; junction bases with no gene match: 7. The CDR3 extends over 16 amino acids. The CDR3, as DNA: TGTGCCACCAGTGACAGTAGCGGGAGGGCCGGAGATACGCAGTATTTT. This encodes CATSDSSGRAGDTQYF.

This clonotype was detected ten times or more. V is TRBV5-1 and J is TRBJ1-2; a weak D match, TRBD1 (6 bases). Germline CDR1 reads SGHRS; CDR2 reads YFSETQ. V was trimmed by 5 bases and J by 2 bases, leaving 13 bases between them. There are 14 residues in the CDR3. The CDR3 protein is CASRPPGTNYGYTF. CDR3 nucleotides: TGCGCCAGCAGGCCACCCGGGACAAACTATGGCTACACCTTC.

The chain uses TRBV5-1 and TRBJ1-2; D gene unclear. Germline V lookup: CDR1 SGHRS, CDR2 YFSETQ. The V and J ends lost 0 bases and 0 bases respectively, with 9 bases between them. CDR3 length: 15 residues. CDR3 region: CASSLAPDANYGYTF. DNA of the CDR3: TGCGCCAGCAGCTTGGCCCCGGACGCTAACTATGGCTACACCTTC. The whole variable domain, filled in from reference TRBV5-1 and TRBJ1-2, reads KAGVTQTPRYLIKTRGQQVTLSCSPISGHRSVSWYQQTPGQGLQFLFEYFSETQRNKGNFPGRFSGRQFSNSRSEMNVSTLELGDSALYLCASSLAPDANYGYTFGSGTRLTVV.

The rearrangement uses TRBV7-9 and TRBJ2-4; D is uncertain. In germline, CDR1 is SEHNR, CDR2 FQNEAQ (reference sequence). V shed 5 bases and J shed 0 bases, with 11 bases lying between them. There are 15 residues in the CDR3. DNA for the CDR3: TGTGCCAGCAGCCAACTACAGCTAGCCAAAAACATTCAGTACTTC. It codes for CASSQLQLAKNIQYF.

This clonotype was observed at least ten times. The CDR3 spells CAISPGTGGQETQYF. DNA of the CDR3: TGTGCCATCAGTCCCGGGACAGGGGGCCAAGAGACCCAGTACTTC. The chain links TRBV10-3 to TRBJ2-5; 11 bases are shared with TRBD1. Per the germline V gene, CDR1 is ENHRY and CDR2 is SYGVKD. Trimming cost V 5 bases and J 1 base; bases outside gene matches: 3. The CDR3 spans 15 residues.

This clonotype was counted between two and nine times. This chain connects TRBV24-1 to TRBJ2-5; the match to TRBD1 covers 7 bases. Trimming removed 1 base from V and 5 bases from J; junction bases left unmatched: 6. The CDR3 contains 15 residues. Germline V gene lookup returns CDR1 KGHDR and CDR2 SFDVKD. DNA of the CDR3: TGTGCCACCAGTGATTTTTTGAGGGGGCGCGAGACCCAGTACTTC. This translates into CATSDFLRGRETQYF.